This T cell receptor beta chain was sequenced for a study of Ad26.COV2.S vaccination and SARS-CoV-2 variants. Across the whole study: Into the muscle, Ad26.COV2.S was dosed once or twice, 56 days apart. Study-wide results and caveats: Spike-specific TCR breadth was greater after Ad26.COV2.S than placebo.

Specified treatment: about 20 received Ad26.COV2.S at low or high dose, single or two shots; 5 received placebo; per-sample allocation not given. Sampling took place 63 days after the first vaccine or placebo injection. As regards this clone: Its antigen is undetermined.

Method: immunoSEQ multiplex PCR; TCRdb's copy keeps in-frame clones and lacks some. The sample has hundreds of thousands of clones, 88% seen once. This sample comprised peripheral blood, obtained in a trial of Ad26.COV2.S vaccine versus placebo. This TCR came from a person aged 18-60 years who received the Ad26.COV2.S COVID-19 vaccine or a placebo.

This chain's CDR3 is CASGPGQGFTEAFF. The CDR3 DNA reads TGTGCCAGCGGACCGGGACAGGGTTTTACTGAAGCTTTCTTT. The V call is TRBV6-5, the J call TRBJ1-1, with 9 bases matching TRBD1. With 8 bases clipped from V and 5 bases from J, the junction kept 9 bases outside the gene matches. The CDR3 has 14 amino acids. Germline V gene lookup returns CDR1 MNHEY and CDR2 SVGAGI.